This entry features one T cell receptor beta chain sequence. The sample carries other DNA sequences with the same CDR3. Libraries were prepared by immunoSEQ multiplex PCR; TCRdb keeps only in-frame clonotypes and omits some of them. The sample shows roughly 15,000 clones, roughly 87% of them seen only once. The sample originates from a study of chemoradiotherapy in HPV16-positive cancers. This CDR3 region has 15 residues. Per the germline V gene, CDR1 is SGHNT and CDR2 is YENEEA. Trimming took off 0 bases at V and 2 bases at J, with 11 bases between the two ends. The rearrangement uses TRBV11-3 and TRBJ2-7, with D perhaps TRBD2 (6 bases). This TCR came from a human donor with HPV-associated anogenital cancer. The sequencing here drew on tumor tissue, taken from a patient who underwent chemoradiotherapy. This CDR3 reads CASSLDGGSTYEQYF. The CDR3 region has the DNA TGTGCCAGCAGCTTAGATGGGGGGAGCACCTACGAGCAGTACTTC.